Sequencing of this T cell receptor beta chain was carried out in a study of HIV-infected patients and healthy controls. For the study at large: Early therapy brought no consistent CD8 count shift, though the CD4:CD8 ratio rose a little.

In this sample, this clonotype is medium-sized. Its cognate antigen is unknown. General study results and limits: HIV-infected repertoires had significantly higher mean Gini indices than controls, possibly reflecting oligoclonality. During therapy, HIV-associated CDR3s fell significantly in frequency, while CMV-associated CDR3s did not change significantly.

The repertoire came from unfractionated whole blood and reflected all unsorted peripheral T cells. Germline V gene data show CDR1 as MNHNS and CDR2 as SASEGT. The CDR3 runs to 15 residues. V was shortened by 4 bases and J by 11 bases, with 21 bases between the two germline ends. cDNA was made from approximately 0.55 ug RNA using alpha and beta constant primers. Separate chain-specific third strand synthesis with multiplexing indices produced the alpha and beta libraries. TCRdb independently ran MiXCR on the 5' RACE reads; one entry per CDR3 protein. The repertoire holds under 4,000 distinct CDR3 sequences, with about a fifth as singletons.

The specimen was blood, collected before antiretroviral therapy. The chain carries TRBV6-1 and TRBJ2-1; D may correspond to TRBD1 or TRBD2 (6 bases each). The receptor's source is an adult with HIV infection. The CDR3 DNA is TGTGCCAGCAGTGTTACGGGGGCGCGGCCGACAAAGCAGTTCTTC. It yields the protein CASSVTGARPTKQFF.